This passage covers 9 T cell receptor beta chains from one sample sequenced in a study of T cell repertoires in cytomegalovirus infection. One entry per CDR3 protein results from TCRdb running MiXCR on the reads. The sample includes some 220,000 distinct CDR3 sequences, about 12% of them seen just once. What was sequenced was PBMCs. Receptors were obtained from a human donor in good health (CMV status not recorded). Some clones in this sample may be carry-over from other donors' samples.

The chain joins TRBV19 to TRBJ2-7, with 9 bases fitting TRBD2. Germline V lookup: CDR1 LNHDA, CDR2 SQIVND (reference sequence). V lost 3 bases, J lost 5 bases, and 5 bases stayed unmatched. This CDR3 has 14 residues. This CDR3 reads CASSMRGRADEQYF. CDR3 sequence (DNA): TGTGCCAGTAGTATGCGCGGGAGGGCCGACGAGCAGTACTTC. Looking up the rest from reference TRBV19 and TRBJ2-7 gives the full variable domain: DGGITQSPKYLFRKEGQNVTLSCEQNLNHDAMYWYRQDPGQGLRLIYYSQIVNDFQKGDIAEGYSVSREKKESFPLTVTSAQKNPTAFYLCASSMRGRADEQYFGPGTRLTVT.

In its sample, this clonotype was seen many times. The rearrangement uses TRBV28 and TRBJ1-5; weak D call: TRBD1 (5 bases). CDR1 and CDR2 from the germline V gene are MDHEN and SYDVKM. Trimming took 4 bases from V and 0 from J, leaving 13 bases between them. This CDR3 is 16 amino acids long. The CDR3 DNA follows: TGTGCCAGCAGTTCCCGGGACGGTATTAGCAATCAGCCCCAGCATTTT. Protein product: CASSSRDGISNQPQHF. The full variable domain, its missing parts supplied by reference TRBV28 and TRBJ1-5, is DVKVTQSSRYLVKRTGEKVFLECVQDMDHENMFWYRQDPGLGLRLIYFSYDVKMKEKGDIPEGYSVSREKKERFSLILESASTNQTSMYLCASSSRDGISNQPQHFGDGTRLSIL.

This clonotype was observed a handful of times. The chain joins TRBV5-1 to TRBJ2-7; D tentatively fits TRBD1 or TRBD2 (5 bases each). With 0 bases removed from V and 0 bases from J, the gap between germline ends came to 13 bases. This CDR3 comprises 16 residues. Germline V CDR1 and CDR2: SGHRS, YFSETQ. CDR3 amino acids: CASSLGDVGHSYEQYF. CDR3 in DNA: TGCGCCAGCAGCTTGGGGGACGTCGGACACTCCTACGAGCAGTACTTC. Looking up the rest from reference TRBV5-1 and TRBJ2-7 gives the full variable domain: KAGVTQTPRYLIKTRGQQVTLSCSPISGHRSVSWYQQTPGQGLQFLFEYFSETQRNKGNFPGRFSGRQFSNSRSEMNVSTLELGDSALYLCASSLGDVGHSYEQYFGPGTRLTVT.

This clonotype was observed a few times. The chain recombines TRBV2 with TRBJ1-6; D is uncertain. V was trimmed by 2 bases and J by 7 bases, leaving 9 bases between them. Germline CDR1 SNHLY, CDR2 FYNNEI. The CDR3 has 14 residues. The CDR3 is CASSERAENSPLHF. CDR3 nucleotides: TGTGCCAGCAGTGAACGAGCGGAAAATTCACCCCTCCACTTT.

V and J are TRBV20-1 and TRBJ2-1; D may be TRBD1 (6 bases). With 0 bases removed from V and 1 base from J, the gap between germline ends came to 16 bases. The CDR3 has 17 amino acids. The germline V gene encodes CDR1 DFQATT and CDR2 SNEGSKA (reference sequence). The CDR3 is CSARDPFGGLSYNEQFF. In DNA form, the CDR3 reads TGCAGTGCTAGAGACCCCTTTGGGGGCCTATCCTACAATGAGCAGTTCTTC.

Many counts were recorded for this clonotype. The chain couples TRBV28 to TRBJ1-3; D perhaps matches TRBD1 (5 bases). V was shortened by 3 bases and J by 0 bases, with 15 bases between the two germline ends. CDR1 MDHEN and CDR2 SYDVKM come from the germline V gene. The CDR3 has 17 amino acids. CDR3 amino acids: CASSFGGIRISGNTIYF. Here the CDR3 DNA reads TGTGCCAGCAGTTTCGGGGGGATCCGCATCTCTGGAAACACCATATATTTT.

This clonotype showed up just a few times. In DNA, the CDR3 is TGTGCCAGCTCACCAGGGACTATTACCGGGGAGCTGTTTTTT. Translating it yields CASSPGTITGELFF. The gene calls are TRBV18 and TRBJ2-2, with 7 bases aligning to TRBD2. Germline CDR1 is KGHSH and CDR2 is LQKENI. V lost 2 bases, J lost 5 bases, and 2 bases stayed unmatched. The CDR3 is 14 amino acids.

This clonotype has only a few counts. This chain links TRBV5-1 with TRBJ2-7; 7 nucleotides match TRBD1. This CDR3 has 13 amino acids. Germline V gene data show CDR1 as SGHRS and CDR2 as YFSETQ. Trimming took 5 bases from V and 5 from J; bases not matched to a gene: 7. CDR3 DNA sequence: TGCGCCAGCAGGATCGACAGGGTCGACGAGCAGTACTTC. It specifies CASRIDRVDEQYF. Filled out from reference TRBV5-1 and TRBJ2-7, the complete variable domain reads KAGVTQTPRYLIKTRGQQVTLSCSPISGHRSVSWYQQTPGQGLQFLFEYFSETQRNKGNFPGRFSGRQFSNSRSEMNVSTLELGDSALYLCASRIDRVDEQYFGPGTRLTVT.

Many counts were recorded for this clonotype. The V call is TRBV12-3 or TRBV12-4, the J call TRBJ2-3, with 7 positions matching TRBD2. The V gene end was trimmed by 10 bases and the J gene end by 6 bases; junction bases not matched to a gene: 10. The CDR3 spans 13 residues. The CDR3 region is CATLPRGSDTQYF. CDR3 sequence (DNA): TGTGCCACCCTGCCGCGGGGGTCTGATACGCAGTATTTT.